This T cell receptor (beta chain) was documented in a study of regulatory T cells in long-lasting Graves disease. Library construction for TCR beta used iRepertoire HTBI primers and Arm-PCR of CDR3 regions. TCRdb passed the multiplex PCR reads through MiXCR, listing each CDR3 protein once. Of about 320,000 distinct CDR3 sequences listed, 18% are singletons. This clonotype was counted ten times or more. Time point described: newly diagnosed GD, antithyroid drugs for less than 3 months. The authors made the TCR library using RNA they extracted from PBMCs. The CDR3 has 12 amino acids. The germline V and J ends were trimmed by 3 bases and 11 bases, with 13 bases remaining between them.

Sequences were derived from peripheral blood mononuclear cells (PBMCs), sampled at new diagnosis, from a patient treated with antithyroid drugs. This clonotype was obtained from a female donor with Graves disease. V gene TRBV12-3 or TRBV12-4 combines with J gene TRBJ1-1, with a weak D call TRBD1 (5 bases). The CDR3 DNA is TGTGCCAGCAGTTTGACGGGGCTCGCGGCTTTCTTT. Protein: CASSLTGLAAFF.